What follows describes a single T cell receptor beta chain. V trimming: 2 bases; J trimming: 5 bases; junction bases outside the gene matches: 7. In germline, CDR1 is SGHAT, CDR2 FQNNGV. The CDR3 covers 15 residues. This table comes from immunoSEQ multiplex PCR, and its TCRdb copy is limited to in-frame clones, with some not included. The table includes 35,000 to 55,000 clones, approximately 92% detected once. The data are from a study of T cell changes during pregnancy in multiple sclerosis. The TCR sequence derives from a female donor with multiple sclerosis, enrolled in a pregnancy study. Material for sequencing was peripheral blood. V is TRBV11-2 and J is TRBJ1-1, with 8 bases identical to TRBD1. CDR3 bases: TGTGCCAGCAGCTTAAGGACAGGGACTGGGACTGAAGCTTTCTTT. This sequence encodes CASSLRTGTGTEAFF.